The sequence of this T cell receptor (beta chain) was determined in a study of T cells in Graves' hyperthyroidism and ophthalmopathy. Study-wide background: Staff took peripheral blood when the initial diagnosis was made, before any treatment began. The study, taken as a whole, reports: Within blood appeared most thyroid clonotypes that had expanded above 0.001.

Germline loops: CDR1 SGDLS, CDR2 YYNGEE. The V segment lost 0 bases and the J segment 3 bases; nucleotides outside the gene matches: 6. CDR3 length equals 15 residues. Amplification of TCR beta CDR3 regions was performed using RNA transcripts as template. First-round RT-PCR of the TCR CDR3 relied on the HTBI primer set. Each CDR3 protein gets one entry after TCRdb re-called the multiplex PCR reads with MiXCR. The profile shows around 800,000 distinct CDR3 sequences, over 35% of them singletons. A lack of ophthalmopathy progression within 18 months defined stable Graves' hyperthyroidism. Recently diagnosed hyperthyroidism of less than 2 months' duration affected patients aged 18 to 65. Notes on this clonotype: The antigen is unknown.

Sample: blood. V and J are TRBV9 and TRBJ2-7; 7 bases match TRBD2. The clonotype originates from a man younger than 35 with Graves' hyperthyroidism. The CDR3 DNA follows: TGTGCCAGCAGCGTAGAATCTAGCGGAAACTACGAGCAGTACTTC. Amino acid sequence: CASSVESSGNYEQYF.